A selection of T cell receptor beta chains follows, all from one sample in a study of T cell changes during pregnancy in multiple sclerosis. Libraries were prepared by immunoSEQ multiplex PCR; TCRdb keeps only in-frame clonotypes and omits some of them. The sample shows 65,000 to 85,000 clones, approximately 93% of them seen only once. This material consisted of peripheral blood, taken in the second trimester of pregnancy. These receptors originate from a female donor with multiple sclerosis, enrolled in a pregnancy study. The CDR3 runs from the conserved cysteine through the conserved F or W. Fields, in order: V gene, J gene, D gene, clone size, CDR3 DNA, CDR3 protein. The D gene is left open where the match is weak. Clone size is not always given. Where it is, it says once, few, many or a class for expanded clones.

TRBV30,TRBJ2-7,TRBD1,.,TGTGCCTGGACCGGGACAGGGTTTCACGAGCAGTACTTC,CAWTGTGFHEQYF
TRBV6-1,TRBJ2-7,.,.,TGTGCCAGCAGTGATATTAGTGGCTACGAGCAGTACTTC,CASSDISGYEQYF
TRBV5-4,TRBJ1-1,.,.,TGTGCCAGCAGCGCGCCATCGGTGGGCAACACTGAAGCTTTCTTT,CASSAPSVGNTEAFF
TRBV4-3,TRBJ2-3,.,.,TGCGCCAGCAGCCAAGTACCGCCACTCACAGATACGCAGTATTTT,CASSQVPPLTDTQYF
TRBV11-2,TRBJ2-7,TRBD2,.,TGTGCCAGCAGCCAGAACACGGGACTAGCCTACGAGCAGTACTTC,CASSQNTGLAYEQYF
TRBV12-5,TRBJ1-5,.,.,TGTGCTAGTGGTCCTGGTACAGGCAGGGGTCTTTATCGCAATCAGCCCCAGCATTTT,CASGPGTGRGLYRNQPQHF
TRBV5-1,TRBJ1-5,.,few,TGCGCCAGCAGCCCCACGGGTCTAAATGGCAATCAGCCCCAGCATTTT,CASSPTGLNGNQPQHF
TRBV6-1,TRBJ2-1,TRBD2,.,TGTGCCAGCGGGACTAGCCCTGTCCATGAGCAGTTCTTC,CASGTSPVHEQFF
TRBV2,TRBJ1-4,TRBD1,.,TGTGCCAGCCCACCTACGGCCTGGGACAGTAATACCCAGGGGGAAAAACTGTTTTTT,CASPPTAWDSNTQGEKLFF
TRBV5-1,TRBJ1-1,TRBD1,.,TGCGCCAGCAGCTCACTCCCTTCGGGACAGACTATGAACACTGAAGCTTTCTTT,CASSSLPSGQTMNTEAFF
TRBV27,TRBJ2-1,TRBD1,once,TGTGCCAGCAGTTTCCCGGGACAGGCCTCCTACAATGAGCAGTTCTTC,CASSFPGQASYNEQFF
TRBV7-8,TRBJ1-1,TRBD1,.,TGTGCCAGCAGGCGCACAGGGGGAGGGACTGAAGCTTTCTTT,CASRRTGGGTEAFF
TRBV28,TRBJ2-1,.,.,TGTGCCAGCAGTCGGAGGGCCTTGTACAATGAGCAGTTCTTC,CASSRRALYNEQFF
TRBV7-2,TRBJ2-3,TRBD2,.,TGTGCCAGCAGCTTAGCGGGGACTAGCGGGGGCTGGGGCACAGATACGCAGTATTTT,CASSLAGTSGGWGTDTQYF
TRBV30,TRBJ2-7,.,.,TGTGCCTGGTCCCTCCCAGGATTCTCGGCGAGCTCCTACGAGCAGTACTTC,CAWSLPGFSASSYEQYF
TRBV19,TRBJ1-2,TRBD1,.,TGTGCCAGTGGACAGGTCTATGGCTACACCTTC,CASGQVYGYTF
TRBV7-8,TRBJ1-1,.,.,TGTGCCAGCAGCCCATCCACTGAAGCTTTCTTT,CASSPSTEAFF
TRBV7-9,TRBJ1-6,TRBD1,.,TGTGCCAGCAGCTACAGGGGTGGTTCACCCCTCCACTTT,CASSYRGGSPLHF
TRBV5-5,TRBJ2-7,.,.,TGTGCCAGCAGCTATGACAGGACACCTCCGGGCGAGCAGTACTTC,CASSYDRTPPGEQYF
TRBV19,TRBJ2-1,TRBD2,.,TGTGCCAGTAGTATTAGGGCTAGCGGGGGAGAGCAGTTCTTC,CASSIRASGGEQFF
TRBV19,TRBJ1-5,.,.,TGTGCCAGTATGAAACTAGGGAGTCAGCCCCAGCATTTT,CASMKLGSQPQHF
TRBV6-1,TRBJ2-7,.,.,TGTGCCAGCCGTAGGAGCTCCTACGAGCAGTACTTC,CASRRSSYEQYF
TRBV11-2,TRBJ2-7,TRBD2,.,TGTGCCAGCAGCTTAGATAGCGGGAGTCCCTCCTACGAGCAGTACTTC,CASSLDSGSPSYEQYF
TRBV29-1,TRBJ2-3,.,.,TGCAGCGTCCTCGAGGGGGTTAGTTCCAGTACGCAGTATTTT,CSVLEGVSSSTQYF
TRBV11-1,TRBJ2-1,TRBD2,.,TGTGCCAGCAGCTCCCACTACCTAGCGGGGAGCTCCTACAATGAGCAGTTCTTC,CASSSHYLAGSSYNEQFF
TRBV7-9,TRBJ2-4,TRBD1,.,TGTGCCAGCAGCTTAGGTGAGATTACCTGGGACAGGTCGGAGTTC,CASSLGEITWDRSEF
TRBV7-9,TRBJ2-3,TRBD1,.,TGTGCCAGCAGTTTTTGGACAGGGGGCTCAGATACGCAGTATTTT,CASSFWTGGSDTQYF
TRBV5-1,TRBJ2-1,.,.,TGCGCCAGCGGGATCGAGGGAGGTGAGCAGTTCTTC,CASGIEGGEQFF
TRBV6-5,TRBJ1-2,TRBD1,.,TGTGCCAGCAGTTACCAGGGACAGGGGCAAGGCTACACCTTC,CASSYQGQGQGYTF
TRBV11-3,TRBJ1-1,TRBD1,.,TGTGCCAGCAGCCCAGGGGACAGGGATGAAGCTTTCTTT,CASSPGDRDEAFF
TRBV4-2,TRBJ2-3,.,.,TGTGCCAGCAGCCCATCTCTTAGGGGTCTGAACACAGATACGCAGTATTTT,CASSPSLRGLNTDTQYF
TRBV7-3,TRBJ2-2,.,.,TGTGCCAGCAGCTCTCCGACTAGACGTAACACCGGGGAGCTGTTTTTT,CASSSPTRRNTGELFF
TRBV7-9,TRBJ1-2,.,.,TGTGCCAGCAGCTTAATTGAGGGAGGAATGGGCTACACCTTC,CASSLIEGGMGYTF
TRBV10-1,TRBJ2-7,TRBD2,.,TGCGCCAGCACCACCGGGACTAGCGGGAGAAGCGAGCAGTACTTC,CASTTGTSGRSEQYF
TRBV7-6,TRBJ2-7,TRBD1,.,TGTGCCAGCAGCTTAGGGGAAGGACAGGGTGGATACGAGCAGTACTTC,CASSLGEGQGGYEQYF
TRBV7-9,TRBJ1-2,.,.,TGTGCCAGCAGCCCCGGGGGGTCCTTTAACTATGGCTACACCTTC,CASSPGGSFNYGYTF
TRBV27,TRBJ1-5,.,.,TGTGCCAGCAGTTTGCAGAGGGATCAGCCCCAGCATTTT,CASSLQRDQPQHF
TRBV20-1,TRBJ1-1,.,.,TGCAGTGCCATGAACACCATTGAAGCTTTCTTT,CSAMNTIEAFF
TRBV19,TRBJ1-6,.,.,TGTGCCAGTAGAATCCCAACCGGGACACAATCACCCCTCCACTTT,CASRIPTGTQSPLHF
TRBV6-5,TRBJ2-5,TRBD1,.,TGTGCCAGCAGTTCACCGGGACAGGGAGAAGAGACCCAGTACTTC,CASSSPGQGEETQYF
TRBV10-2,TRBJ2-7,TRBD2,.,TGCGCCAGCAAAACAGGGACTAGCGGAACCTACGAGCAGTACTTC,CASKTGTSGTYEQYF
TRBV18,TRBJ2-7,TRBD2,.,TGTGCCAGCTCACCAGGGTTCCTTAGCGGGAGCTCCTACGAGCAGTACTTC,CASSPGFLSGSSYEQYF
TRBV30,TRBJ2-2,.,.,TGTGCCTGGATGACACCGACCGGGGAGCTGTTTTTT,CAWMTPTGELFF
TRBV11-2,TRBJ2-3,.,.,TGTGCCAGCAGGCGGGGCATGACAGATACGCAGTATTTT,CASRRGMTDTQYF
TRBV6-5,TRBJ1-4,.,.,TGTGCCAGCGGTTCGACAGAGACTAATGAAAAACTGTTTTTT,CASGSTETNEKLFF
TRBV18,TRBJ1-2,TRBD1,.,TGTGCCAGCTCACGGGACAGGGGGGACTATGGCTACACCTTC,CASSRDRGDYGYTF
TRBV7-9,TRBJ2-7,TRBD1,.,TGTGCCAGCAGCTTAGGCGGGACAGGGGCCTACGAGCAGTACTTC,CASSLGGTGAYEQYF
TRBV2,TRBJ2-3,TRBD2,once,TGTGCCAGCAGTGTTCTGACTAGCGGGAGGCAAGACACAGATACGCAGTATTTT,CASSVLTSGRQDTDTQYF
TRBV30,TRBJ1-1,.,few,TGTGCCTGGAGTCAAACACAAACCACTGAAGCTTTCTTT,CAWSQTQTTEAFF
TRBV19,TRBJ2-3,TRBD2,.,TGTGCCAGTAGTTACAGAGCGGGGGGGCTGACGACGCAGTATTTT,CASSYRAGGLTTQYF
TRBV7-3,TRBJ2-6,.,.,TGTGCCAGCAGCTTAGGACAACCTGGGGCCAACGTCCTGACTTTC,CASSLGQPGANVLTF
TRBV7-9,TRBJ2-1,.,few,TGTGCCAGCGACCGTAGAGGGCGCCTTGATGAGCAGTTCTTC,CASDRRGRLDEQFF
TRBV5-6,TRBJ1-5,.,.,TGTGCCAGCAGCTACTCGGGACTCAGCAATCAGCCCCAGCATTTT,CASSYSGLSNQPQHF
TRBV4-1,TRBJ1-5,.,.,TGCGCCAGCAGCCAAGAGCAGGGTCTAGGTCAGCCCCAGCATTTT,CASSQEQGLGQPQHF
TRBV30,TRBJ1-2,TRBD1,few,TGTGCCTGGAGGGCCCCCGACAGGGTCTATGGCTACACCTTC,CAWRAPDRVYGYTF
TRBV5-1,TRBJ2-1,.,.,TGCGCCAGCAGACGGGGACTGTCAGACAGAAGCAATGAGCAGTTCTTC,CASRRGLSDRSNEQFF
TRBV19,TRBJ1-2,TRBD1,.,TGTGCCAGTAGCCCCTTCGGACAGGGGGGAAATGGCTACACCTTC,CASSPFGQGGNGYTF